One and the same sample provided the 15 T cell receptor beta chains below, sequenced in a study of T-cell reconstitution after alpha-beta-depleted transplantation in children. TCRbeta library construction was performed incorporating unique molecular identifiers. TCRdb redid the calling of the PCR reads with MiXCR, one entry per CDR3 protein. The sample yields approximately 640,000 distinct CDR3 sequences, approximately 17% seen once. Source: PBMCs from the stem cell graft donor, taken from the stem cell graft. These receptors all come from a human donor who donated a stem cell graft to a child with acute myeloid leukemia.

The rearrangement uses TRBV27 and TRBJ1-4; 7 bases are a match to TRBD1. CDR1 is MNHEY and CDR2 is SMNVEV in the germline V gene (reference sequence). The CDR3 has 17 residues. With 5 bases clipped from V and 6 bases from J, the junction kept 15 bases outside the gene matches. The CDR3 spells CASSQTRQGWVYEKLFF. Here the CDR3 DNA reads TGTGCCAGCAGTCAGACCCGACAGGGTTGGGTATATGAAAAACTGTTTTTT.

This clonotype has ten or more counts. The CDR3 sequence is CASSLQVLGSSTEAFF. The CDR3 coding sequence is TGTGCCAGCAGCTTACAAGTTCTGGGAAGTTCCACTGAAGCTTTCTTT. V usage is TRBV7-2 and J usage is TRBJ1-1; D is ambiguous. V was clipped by 2 bases and J by 4 bases, with 17 bases between them. The germline V gene has CDR1 SGHTA and CDR2 FQGNSA. The CDR3 runs to 16 residues.

J is TRBJ2-5 and V is TRBV7-9, with D perhaps assigned TRBD1 or TRBD2 (5 bases each). The CDR3 has 16 amino acids. Deletions cut 5 bases from V and 1 base from J, with 17 bases between. Germline CDR1 is SEHNR and CDR2 is FQNEAQ (reference sequence). The CDR3 DNA follows: TGTGCCAGCAGCGGGCATGGTGGGACCCCCCAAGAGACCCAGTACTTC. Its protein product is CASSGHGGTPQETQYF.

CDR3 in amino acids: CASSSQAGLAGAYNEQFF. CDR3 nucleotides: TGTGCCAGCAGCTCCCAAGCCGGACTAGCGGGGGCCTACAATGAGCAGTTCTTC. The V call is TRBV7-6, the J call TRBJ2-1; 13 positions agree with TRBD2. This CDR3 is built from 18 residues. J lost 2 bases, V lost 4 bases, and 8 bases had no gene match. Germline-derived CDR1 and CDR2 are SGHVS and FNYEAQ.

In its sample, this clonotype was seen many times. The rearrangement links TRBV13 to TRBJ2-2; TRBD2 is a possible D gene (5 bases). CDR3 length: 15 amino acids. In germline, CDR1 is PRHDT, CDR2 FYEKMQ (reference sequence). Between the trimmed V and J ends, which lost 5 bases and 7 bases, there was a span of 17 bases. The CDR3 DNA reads TGTGCCAGCAGCCCCTTCGGTGAGGGAAACGGGGAGCTGTTTTTT. Protein sequence: CASSPFGEGNGELFF.

This clonotype has only a few counts. CDR3 sequence reads: CASRDIGTGGQPQHF. DNA for the CDR3: TGTGCCAGCAGAGATATCGGTACAGGGGGACAGCCCCAGCATTTT. This chain connects TRBV12-3 or TRBV12-4 to TRBJ1-5; 8 bases are a match to TRBD1. V lost 6 bases to trimming and J lost 7 bases; unmatched junction nucleotides: 11. The CDR3 extends over 15 amino acids.

The chain uses TRBV7-2 and TRBJ1-5, with 8 bases fitting TRBD1. The trim removed 4 bases at V and 5 bases at J, leaving 13 bases unmatched. CDR3 length equals 17 residues. Germline assignment: CDR1 SGHTA and CDR2 FQGNSA. The CDR3 protein is CASSSPDSWTGYQPQHF. CDR3 bases: TGTGCCAGCAGCTCTCCCGATAGCTGGACAGGGTATCAGCCCCAGCATTTT.

The sample holds many counts of this clonotype. The chain carries TRBV20-1 and TRBJ2-5; D might be TRBD1 or TRBD2, each matching 6 bases. The length of the CDR3 is 13 residues. Germline V gene data show CDR1 as DFQATT and CDR2 as SNEGSKA (reference sequence). Between the trimmed V and J ends, which lost 3 bases and 4 bases, there was a span of 12 bases. CDR3 bases: TGCAGTGCTAGGAAGGGGGGCGGAGAGACCCAGTACTTC. Translating gives CSARKGGGETQYF.

Only a few counts were recorded for this clonotype. The chain combines TRBV29-1 with TRBJ2-7; tentatively, D is TRBD1 or TRBD2 (5 bases each). Germline values: CDR1 SQVTM, CDR2 ANQGSEA. With 6 bases removed from V and 0 bases from J, the gap between germline ends came to 12 bases. The CDR3 has 13 amino acids. CDR3 nucleotides: TGCAGCGTCCCCGGGGCGGGCTCCTACGAGCAGTACTTC. This translates into CSVPGAGSYEQYF.

This clonotype was picked up many times. The chain carries TRBV20-1 and TRBJ2-7; no definite D call. This CDR3 is built from 13 residues. Trimming cost V 6 bases and J 4 bases, with 16 bases left between them. Germline CDR1 is DFQATT and CDR2 is SNEGSKA (reference sequence). CDR3 nucleotides: TGCAGTGCCGCGAAAGGGATTAGGTACGAGCAGTACTTC. As protein: CSAAKGIRYEQYF.

J is TRBJ1-1 and V is TRBV20-1; D perhaps matches TRBD1 (6 bases). Germline loops: CDR1 DFQATT, CDR2 SNEGSKA (reference sequence). The CDR3 has 15 amino acids. With 3 bases removed from V and 0 bases from J, the gap between germline ends came to 14 bases. CDR3 protein: CSASATGSLNTEAFF. As DNA, the CDR3 is TGCAGTGCTAGCGCCACAGGGAGCTTGAACACTGAAGCTTTCTTT.

This clonotype was seen at least ten times. This chain links TRBV20-1 with TRBJ2-1; D might be TRBD1 (5 bases). This CDR3 contains 14 residues. Germline assignment: CDR1 DFQATT and CDR2 SNEGSKA (reference sequence). Trimming left V 6 bases short and J 5 bases short, with 17 bases between. The CDR3 region has the DNA TGCAGTGCGGTTCGACGGCAGGGCAACAATGAGCAGTTCTTC. Translation gives CSAVRRQGNNEQFF.

The rearrangement links TRBV11-3 to TRBJ2-7; the D is unclear. This CDR3 region has 14 residues. Per the germline V gene, CDR1 is SGHNT and CDR2 is YENEEA. V was clipped by 6 bases and J by 2 bases, with 14 bases between them. The CDR3 DNA sequence: TGTGCCAGCAGGAAAGACATCGGAACCTACGAGCAGTACTTC. Residues: CASRKDIGTYEQYF. The full variable domain, its missing parts supplied by reference TRBV11-3 and TRBJ2-7, is EAGVVQSPRYKIIEKKQPVAFWCNPISGHNTLYWYLQNLGQGPELLIRYENEEAVDDSQLPKDRFSAERLKGVDSTLKIQPAELGDSAVYLCASRKDIGTYEQYFGPGTRLTVT.

The sample holds a few counts of this clonotype. This chain uses TRBV5-1 with TRBJ1-2, with 7 bases matching TRBD1. Per the germline V gene, CDR1 is SGHRS and CDR2 is YFSETQ. The CDR3 totals 16 residues. After removal of 5 bases from V and 3 bases from J, the junction contained 13 bases not matched to a gene. The CDR3 DNA sequence: TGCGCCAGCAGTCCCGGGACAGACTTCTTCTACTATGGCTACACCTTC. This gives the protein CASSPGTDFFYYGYTF.

This clonotype has a handful of counts. The genes are TRBV12-3 or TRBV12-4 and TRBJ1-2; D uncertain. Trimming took off 3 bases at V and 6 bases at J, with 14 bases between the two ends. The CDR3 has 14 amino acids. DNA for the CDR3: TGTGCCAGCAGTTTCCGGGCCCGATCGGATGGCTACACCTTC. It specifies CASSFRARSDGYTF.